The 10 T cell receptor beta chains presented below share a single source sample, sequenced in a study of shared clonotypes between healthy human individuals. Only in-frame clones appear in the TCRdb table, and some are missing; sequencing was by immunoSEQ multiplex PCR. The sample holds approximately 120,000 clones, about 70% seen once. Sequencing was done on a sample of memory CD8+ T cells sorted from blood. The subset was: CD45RO+ cells pooled with CCR7-negative TemRA cells. All receptors derive from a woman in her twenties or thirties in good health.

This clone was observed many times. This chain connects TRBV25-1 to TRBJ2-3; D is unclear. Germline CDR1 is MGHDK and CDR2 is SYGVNS. The length of the CDR3 is 15 residues. The V end lost 2 bases, the J end lost 0 bases, and 9 bases lay between the germline ends. CDR3 DNA: TGTGCCAGCAGTGAAGGGGATACTAGCACAGATACGCAGTATTTT. Its translation is CASSEGDTSTDTQYF.

This clone was seen only a few times. V usage is TRBV6-1 and J usage is TRBJ2-7; D gene uncertain. This CDR3 spans 13 amino acids. V lost 2 bases and J 6 bases, leaving 11 bases between the germline ends. CDR1 and CDR2 (germline): MNHNS, SASEGT. The CDR3 nucleotides read TGTGCCAGCAGTGAACCTTACCGCGGCGAGCAGTACTTC. It is translated as CASSEPYRGEQYF.

There are many counts of this clone. The gene calls are TRBV29-1 and TRBJ2-6, with TRBD2 matching over 9 bases. CDR1 is SQVTM and CDR2 is ANQGSEA in the germline V gene. Losses at the gene ends were 4 bases for V and 0 bases for J; bases not matched to a gene: 10. The CDR3 runs 18 residues. The CDR3 region has the DNA TGCAGCGTTGGACTAGCGGACTTATCTAACTCTGGGGCCAACGTCCTGACTTTC. It codes for CSVGLADLSNSGANVLTF.

This chain connects TRBV18 to TRBJ2-7; D may be TRBD2 (5 bases). The CDR3 is 14 residues long. CDR1 is KGHSH and CDR2 is LQKENI in the germline V gene. Between the trimmed V and J ends, which lost 3 bases and 0 bases, there was a span of 9 bases. The CDR3 bases are TGTGCCAGCTCACCGGAGAGCGGCTCCTACGAGCAGTACTTC. Its protein is CASSPESGSYEQYF.

The rearrangement joins TRBV19 to TRBJ2-1, with D perhaps given as TRBD1 or TRBD2 (5 bases each). Germline loops: CDR1 LNHDA, CDR2 SQIVND (reference sequence). Trimming removed 5 bases from V and 4 bases from J, with 9 bases in between. The CDR3 covers 13 residues. CDR3 sequence reads: CASSGWGYNEQFF. CDR3 DNA sequence: TGTGCCAGTAGTGGATGGGGGTACAATGAGCAGTTCTTC.

In this sample, this clone turned up many times. Different DNA sequences within this sample yield the same CDR3. The V gene is TRBV4-1, the J gene TRBJ1-1; D gene ambiguous. Germline CDR1 MGHRA, CDR2 YSYEKL. There are 13 residues in the CDR3. V was cut by 1 base and J by 1 base, with 4 bases left in between. CDR3 nucleotides: TGCGCCAGCAGCCAAGTGGGGAACACTGAAGCTTTCTTT. Translated: CASSQVGNTEAFF.

This clone has a single count. The genes are TRBV5-1 and TRBJ2-3; D remains unclear. The CDR3 contains 12 residues. Germline CDR1 SGHRS, CDR2 YFSETQ. V was pared by 6 bases and J by 4 bases, with 9 bases between. The CDR3 DNA sequence: TGCGCCAGCACGGGTTGGCCAGATACGCAGTATTTT. Translating it yields CASTGWPDTQYF. Full variable domain (outside the CDR3, taken from reference TRBV5-1 and TRBJ2-3): KAGVTQTPRYLIKTRGQQVTLSCSPISGHRSVSWYQQTPGQGLQFLFEYFSETQRNKGNFPGRFSGRQFSNSRSEMNVSTLELGDSALYLCASTGWPDTQYFGPGTRLTVL.

The rearrangement uses TRBV9 and TRBJ1-2; no clear D. CDR3 length equals 14 residues. The germline V gene has CDR1 SGDLS and CDR2 YYNGEE. V lost 0 bases and J 2 bases, leaving 8 bases between the germline ends. CDR3 DNA sequence: TGTGCCAGCAGCGTAGGATCAGAGAACTATGGCTACACCTTC. Translated, it gives CASSVGSENYGYTF.

Concerning this clone: A read error is likely here: a far larger clone is one base away. CDR3 amino acids: CAGSQDWGEQNQPQHF. CDR3 DNA sequence: TGTGCCGGCAGCCAAGATTGGGGGGAACAAAATCAGCCCCAGCATTTT. The rearrangement links TRBV4-2 to TRBJ1-5; D might be TRBD1 (5 bases). From germline, CDR1 is LGHNA and CDR2 YNFKEQ. The CDR3 loop spans 16 amino acids.

This clone has just one count. The chain employs TRBV11-2 and TRBJ2-2; D perhaps matches TRBD2 (6 bases). In germline, CDR1 is SGHAT, CDR2 FQNNGV. V lost 5 bases, J lost 0 bases, and 10 bases lay in between. The CDR3 sequence is 15 residues long. The CDR3 DNA follows: TGTGCCAGCAGCCCTAGCGTAGCGAACACCGGGGAGCTGTTTTTT. As protein: CASSPSVANTGELFF.